This entry concerns a single T cell receptor (beta chain). What it recognizes is unknown. Patients with stable or active relapsing-remitting disease, all of them treatment-naive, made up the multiple sclerosis controls. From germline, CDR1 is PRHDT and CDR2 FYEKMQ (reference sequence). V lost 0 bases, J lost 4 bases, and 22 bases lay in between. The CDR3 sequence is 20 residues long. An input of about 0.45 to 1 ug of RNA was subjected to reverse transcription using random hexamers. The authors amplified TCR beta CDR3 across 54 Vbeta and 13 Jbeta using immunoSEQ multiplex PCR. TCRdb re-derived calls from the immunoSEQ multiplex PCR reads in MiXCR, one entry per CDR3 protein. The repertoire holds 65,000 to 80,000 distinct CDR3 sequences, with more than 85% as singletons. These data are taken from a study of CD8 T cells in Susac syndrome. Notes on the study in general: It was acknowledged by the study that relatively few individuals were included in its TCR sequencing and HLA analysis.

This TCR derives from a human donor with multiple sclerosis. This chain uses TRBV13 with TRBJ2-6, with D possibly TRBD1 on 6 matching bases. Sequencing input: CD8+ T cells from PBMCs. CDR3 sequence (DNA): TGTGCCAGCAGCTTAGGCCCAGGGGTCGCTGATTCGAAAGGGGCCAACGTCCTGACTTTC. Protein sequence: CASSLGPGVADSKGANVLTF.